These 14 T cell receptor beta chains originate from one sample sequenced in a study of T cells in Graves' hyperthyroidism and ophthalmopathy. Template material for amplifying TCR beta CDR3 regions consisted of RNA transcripts. HTBI primers were employed in a first-round RT-PCR of the TCR CDR3. MiXCR, applied by TCRdb to the multiplex PCR reads, yields one record per CDR3 protein. The sample consists of hundreds of thousands of distinct CDR3 sequences, more than 15% of them appearing once. Sequenced input: blood. These receptors were collected from a woman aged 35 to 49 with Graves' ophthalmopathy.

This clonotype came up many times. The genes are TRBV2 and TRBJ2-7; 8 bases fit TRBD1. In germline, CDR1 is SNHLY, CDR2 FYNNEI. V dropped 1 base and J dropped 5; count of bases not matched to a gene: 4. The CDR3 runs 14 residues. CDR3 in amino acids: CASSEGTGIDEQYF. Here the CDR3 DNA reads TGTGCCAGCAGTGAAGGGACAGGGATCGACGAGCAGTACTTC.

V gene TRBV7-8 combines with J gene TRBJ1-3; D gene uncertain. The germline gives CDR1 SGHVS, CDR2 FQNEAQ. The length of the CDR3 is 13 residues. The V and J ends lost 6 bases and 1 base respectively, with 7 bases between them. The CDR3 sequence: CASSFTSGNTIYF. CDR3 bases: TGTGCCAGCAGTTTCACGTCTGGAAACACCATATATTTT.

The V call is TRBV3-1, the J call TRBJ2-3, with 10 bases fitting TRBD2. In germline, CDR1 is LGHDT, CDR2 YNNKEL (reference sequence). The CDR3 is 15 residues long. The V gene end was trimmed by 2 bases and the J gene end by 5 bases; junction bases not matched to a gene: 4. CDR3 nucleotides: TGTGCCAGCAGCCAAACGGGACTAGCGCGAGATACGCAGTATTTT. Translated, it gives CASSQTGLARDTQYF.

Many counts were recorded for this clonotype. V is TRBV6-1 and J is TRBJ1-1; TRBD1 might be the D (5 bases). The CDR3 runs 17 residues. Germline CDR1 and CDR2: MNHNS and SASEGT. Trimming left V 3 bases short and J 1 base short, with 18 bases between. The CDR3 here is CASSDPLGFTGNTEAFF. Written as DNA, the CDR3 is TGTGCCAGCAGTGATCCATTGGGCTTCACAGGGAACACTGAAGCTTTCTTT.

The J gene is TRBJ2-1, the V gene TRBV7-3; D uncertain. The CDR3 covers 13 residues. V shed 1 base and J shed 5 bases, with 6 bases lying between them. The V gene's germline CDR1 is SGHTA and CDR2 FQGTGA. CDR3 DNA sequence: TGTGCCAGCAGCTTAATGGCTCACAATGAGCAGTTCTTC. Its protein product is CASSLMAHNEQFF.

This clonotype was recorded a few times. This chain uses TRBV2 with TRBJ2-7, with 11 bases lining up with TRBD2. Looked up from germline, CDR1 is SNHLY and CDR2 is FYNNEI. The CDR3 covers 16 residues. With V trimmed by 5 bases and J by 5 bases, 11 bases remained unmatched. Here the CDR3 reads CASSLTSGTPPDEQYF. CDR3 nucleotides: TGTGCCAGCAGTCTGACTAGCGGGACCCCCCCCGACGAGCAGTACTTC.

This clonotype was seen repeatedly, ten times or more. This CDR3 is CASSQTGNSYNEQFF. The CDR3 DNA sequence: TGTGCCAGCAGTCAAACAGGGAATTCCTACAATGAGCAGTTCTTC. The chain couples TRBV6-1 to TRBJ2-1; the D gene is possibly TRBD1 (6 bases). Germline V gene data show CDR1 as MNHNS and CDR2 as SASEGT. This CDR3 region has 15 residues. Trimming removed 5 bases from V and 1 base from J, with 12 bases in between.

The J gene is TRBJ2-5, the V gene TRBV4-1; a weak D match, TRBD2 (6 bases). Germline assignment: CDR1 MGHRA and CDR2 YSYEKL. V was clipped by 1 base and J by 5 bases, with 14 bases between them. The length of the CDR3 is 15 residues. This chain's CDR3 is CASSQAGTYGETQYF. The CDR3 DNA reads as TGCGCCAGCAGCCAAGCCGGGACTTATGGGGAGACCCAGTACTTC.

This clonotype was seen ten or more times. The chain recombines TRBV7-2 with TRBJ2-3; TRBD2 might be the D (5 bases). The CDR3 runs 15 residues. The germline V gene has CDR1 SGHTA and CDR2 FQGNSA. Trimming stripped 5 bases from V and 1 base from J, with 13 bases between. The CDR3 coding sequence is TGTGCCAGCAGCAGCCGTTCCGGGGGCACAGATACGCAGTATTTT. Amino acids: CASSSRSGGTDTQYF.

The sample holds many counts of this clonotype. The chain recombines TRBV20-1 with TRBJ2-7; TRBD1 aligns across 7 bases. The V and J ends lost 5 bases and 5 bases, in that order; junction bases with no gene match: 9. This CDR3 has 13 residues. Germline CDR1 and CDR2: DFQATT and SNEGSKA (reference sequence). CDR3 DNA: TGCAGTGCTCCAAACAGGGGTAGCCACGAGCAGTACTTC. Protein: CSAPNRGSHEQYF.

In this sample, this clonotype turned up a few times. The rearrangement links TRBV7-9 to TRBJ2-2; D remains ambiguous. CDR1 and CDR2 from the germline V gene are SEHNR and FQNEAQ (reference sequence). Trimming cost V 0 bases and J 4 bases, with 9 bases left between them. The CDR3 totals 15 residues. The CDR3 protein is CASSLAETGTGELFF. Here the CDR3 DNA reads TGTGCCAGCAGCTTAGCGGAGACGGGCACCGGGGAGCTGTTTTTT. Filled out from reference TRBV7-9 and TRBJ2-2, the complete variable domain reads DTGVSQNPRHKITKRGQNVTFRCDPISEHNRLYWYRQTLGQGPEFLTYFQNEAQLEKSRLLSDRFSAERPKGSFSTLEIQRTEQGDSAMYLCASSLAETGTGELFFGEGSRLTVL.

The V call is TRBV10-2, the J call TRBJ2-7, with a weak D call TRBD2 (6 bases). Germline-derived CDR1 and CDR2 are WSHSY and SAAADI. V was cut by 7 bases and J by 3 bases, with 16 bases left in between. The CDR3 spans 14 residues. The CDR3 protein is CASTSSREFYEQYF. The DNA for the CDR3 is TGCGCCAGCACCTCGTCCCGGGAGTTCTACGAGCAGTACTTC.

To note about this clonotype: A much larger clone sits a single nucleotide away, making a read error possible. The chain employs TRBV27 and TRBJ2-5, with 10 bases identical to TRBD2. This CDR3 comprises 13 residues. Germline assignment: CDR1 MNHEY and CDR2 SMNVEV (reference sequence). The CDR3 DNA is TGTGCCAGCAGTTTCCTAGCGGGAGAGGCCCAGTACTTC. This encodes CASSFLAGEAQYF.

This clonotype has ten or more counts. The chain carries TRBV4-1 and TRBJ2-5; possibly TRBD1 or TRBD2 for D (5 bases each). The CDR3 has 15 residues. Germline V gene lookup returns CDR1 MGHRA and CDR2 YSYEKL. The V gene lost 1 base and the J gene lost 4 bases, with 13 bases spanning the gap. CDR3 sequence (DNA): TGCGCCAGCAGCCAAGTTGAGGGGCCGGGAGAGACCCAGTACTTC. This codes for CASSQVEGPGETQYF.